One sample yielded the 4 T cell receptor beta chains listed below, sequenced in a study of immune evolution from preneoplasia to lung adenocarcinoma. Libraries were prepared by immunoSEQ multiplex PCR; TCRdb keeps only in-frame clonotypes and omits some of them. Of approximately 4,900 clones in the sample, 60% to 80% were seen once. Material: FFPE normal lung tissue adjacent to the tumor. The receptor source for this set is a person aged 60 to 70 with lung adenocarcinoma.

V gene TRBV11-2 combines with J gene TRBJ1-1, with D uncertain. This CDR3 is built from 11 residues. Germline loops: CDR1 SGHAT, CDR2 FQNNGV. V lost 0 bases and J 12 bases, leaving 8 bases between the germline ends. CDR3 protein: CASSLDQRTFF. The CDR3 nucleotides are TGTGCCAGCAGCTTAGACCAGAGGACTTTCTTT.

The gene calls are TRBV11-2 and TRBJ2-1, with D possibly TRBD2 on 6 matching bases. Trimming removed 1 base from V and 8 bases from J, with 9 bases in between. Germline V gene sequence: CDR1 SGHAT, CDR2 FQNNGV. This CDR3 contains 13 residues. The CDR3 reads CASSLGTKDEQFF. CDR3 DNA sequence: TGTGCCAGCAGCTTAGGGACTAAGGATGAGCAGTTCTTC.

The J gene is TRBJ1-2, the V gene TRBV5-4; D uncertain. CDR1 SGHNT and CDR2 YYREEE come from the germline V gene (reference sequence). The CDR3 is 14 residues long. The V end lost 6 bases, the J end lost 0 bases, and 12 bases lay between the germline ends. The CDR3 loop is CASTSQSSNYGYTF. The CDR3 bases are TGTGCCAGCACCTCACAGAGCTCTAACTATGGCTACACCTTC.

The V gene is TRBV11-2, the J gene TRBJ1-1; 9 positions match TRBD1. Germline CDR1 reads SGHAT; CDR2 reads FQNNGV. Trimming took 5 bases from V and 1 from J; bases not matched to a gene: 5. The CDR3 contains 15 residues. CDR3 sequence reads: CASSLQGAGNTEAFF. DNA for the CDR3: TGTGCCAGCAGCCTACAGGGGGCGGGGAACACTGAAGCTTTCTTT.